The 21 T cell receptor beta chains in this list originate from one sample, sequenced in a study of CD8 T cells in ankylosing spondylitis. Study-level findings and limits: Seven or eight highly homologous variants made up a TCR beta motif, and this motif appeared characteristic of ankylosing spondylitis blood.

MiXCR, run by TCRdb on the 5' RACE reads, gives a single entry per CDR3 protein. The sample records 350,000 to 450,000 distinct CDR3 sequences, roughly 25% being singletons. Antigen specificity for these receptors is unknown. The specimen was blood, either unsorted or a sorted T cell fraction (not recorded which). The receptors shown here come from a male donor with ankylosing spondylitis.

This clonotype was detected a few times. The rearrangement joins TRBV29-1 to TRBJ2-1; D might be TRBD2 (5 bases). CDR3 length: 15 amino acids. The germline V gene has CDR1 SQVTM and CDR2 ANQGSEA. Trimming removed 1 base from V and 3 bases from J, with 13 bases in between. DNA for the CDR3: TGCAGCGTTGAAGGGGGAGAGAGCGGCTACAATGAGCAGTTCTTC. Amino acid sequence: CSVEGGESGYNEQFF.

The chain links TRBV12-3 or TRBV12-4 to TRBJ1-2; TRBD1 aligns across 10 bases. V trimming: 6 bases; J trimming: 8 bases; junction bases outside the gene matches: 9. This CDR3 has 14 amino acids. The DNA for the CDR3 is TGTGCCAGCAGGACCGGGACAGGGGCCTCGGGCTACACCTTC. As protein: CASRTGTGASGYTF.

The chain carries TRBV5-1 and TRBJ2-1; 9 bases agree with TRBD2. V lost 1 base and J lost 3; bases outside the gene matches: 8. CDR3 size: 17 residues. Per germline, CDR1 SGHRS and CDR2 YFSETQ. Here the CDR3 reads CASSLMLAGLDYNEQFF. The CDR3 nucleotides are TGCGCCAGCAGCTTGATGCTAGCGGGACTTGACTACAATGAGCAGTTCTTC.

The V and J genes are TRBV4-1 and TRBJ2-5; weak D call: TRBD1 (6 bases). The CDR3 extends over 14 amino acids. Trimming left V 4 bases short and J 4 bases short, with 13 bases between. Germline V gene lookup returns CDR1 MGHRA and CDR2 YSYEKL. The CDR3 protein is CASSRTQGRETQYF. In DNA, the CDR3 is TGCGCCAGCAGCCGAACCCAGGGGAGAGAGACCCAGTACTTC.

This clonotype has only a few counts. This chain joins TRBV5-1 and TRBJ1-2, with D possibly TRBD1 on 6 matching bases. Trimming removed 4 bases at V and 5 bases at J, with 21 bases between. CDR3 length: 16 residues. In germline, CDR1 is SGHRS, CDR2 YFSETQ. CDR3 in DNA: TGCGCCAGCAGCGTTGGCGCGGACAGTGGAGGGTATGGCTACACCTTC. Translated: CASSVGADSGGYGYTF.

In this sample, this clonotype turned up a few times. This chain uses TRBV7-9 with TRBJ2-1; D ambiguous. Trimming stripped 5 bases from V and 0 bases from J, with 11 bases between. Germline values: CDR1 SEHNR, CDR2 FQNEAQ (reference sequence). The CDR3 consists of 15 residues. CDR3 amino acids: CASSPVGASYNEQFF. CDR3 in DNA: TGTGCCAGCAGCCCCGTAGGCGCCTCCTACAATGAGCAGTTCTTC.

This clonotype showed up just a few times. The chain combines TRBV5-1 with TRBJ2-1; D is unclear. Trimming cost V 7 bases and J 5 bases, with 19 bases left between them. Germline CDR1 reads SGHRS; CDR2 reads YFSETQ. There are 15 residues in the CDR3. CDR3 amino acids: CASSLDRPVNNEQFF. CDR3 sequence (DNA): TGCGCCAGCTCCTTGGACCGCCCCGTAAACAATGAGCAGTTCTTC.

This clonotype showed up just a few times. V is TRBV20-1 and J is TRBJ2-3; possibly TRBD1 for D (5 bases). Germline assignment: CDR1 DFQATT and CDR2 SNEGSKA (reference sequence). V was shortened by 0 bases and J by 1 base, with 11 bases between the two germline ends. The CDR3 covers 15 residues. CDR3 sequence (DNA): TGCAGTGCTAGAGATACAGGTCTTGGCACAGATACGCAGTATTTT. It translates to CSARDTGLGTDTQYF.

This chain uses TRBV20-1 with TRBJ1-3; D call uncertain. The germline V gene encodes CDR1 DFQATT and CDR2 SNEGSKA (reference sequence). V lost 6 bases and J 4 bases, leaving 16 bases between the germline ends. The CDR3 has 14 residues. The CDR3 region is CSALDGPGGNTIYF. Here the CDR3 DNA reads TGCAGTGCCTTAGACGGACCAGGAGGAAACACCATATATTTT.

There are many counts of this clonotype. The chain is built from TRBV5-1 and TRBJ1-6; D is perhaps TRBD1 (5 bases). The germline gives CDR1 SGHRS, CDR2 YFSETQ. The CDR3 totals 14 residues. V lost 3 bases and J lost 8, with 12 bases in between. The CDR3 region is CASSSSGAYSPLHF. The CDR3 nucleotides are TGCGCCAGCAGCTCGAGTGGGGCCTATTCACCCCTCCACTTT.

This clonotype was detected only a few times. The rearrangement uses TRBV6-1 and TRBJ2-1; perhaps TRBD2 as D (6 bases). This CDR3 region has 19 residues. Germline CDR1 MNHNS, CDR2 SASEGT. Deletions cut 0 bases from V and 10 bases from J, with 28 bases between. The chain's CDR3 is CASSEALTSSDDANDEQFF. CDR3 nucleotides: TGTGCCAGCAGTGAAGCCCTGACCTCTAGCGATGATGCCAATGACGAGCAGTTCTTC.

This clonotype was recorded a few times. The V and J genes are TRBV5-1 and TRBJ2-1; perhaps TRBD2 as D (6 bases). V dropped 2 bases and J dropped 0 bases, with 21 bases sitting between them. Looked up from germline, CDR1 is SGHRS and CDR2 is YFSETQ. This CDR3 has 19 amino acids. The CDR3: CASSFRGVAATSSYNEQFF. The CDR3 DNA follows: TGCGCCAGCAGCTTCCGGGGAGTAGCGGCTACGAGCTCCTACAATGAGCAGTTCTTC.

V usage is TRBV20-1 and J usage is TRBJ2-1, with 9 bases fitting TRBD1. The CDR3 runs to 14 residues. The germline V gene has CDR1 DFQATT and CDR2 SNEGSKA (reference sequence). With V trimmed by 6 bases and J by 8 bases, 11 bases remained unmatched. CDR3 DNA: TGCAGTGCGACAGACAGGGGGGAGTTGGATGAGCAGTTCTTC. This encodes CSATDRGELDEQFF.

V is TRBV4-2 and J is TRBJ2-7; 11 nucleotides agree with TRBD1. Losses at the gene ends were 3 bases for V and 5 bases for J; bases not matched to a gene: 6. Germline V CDR1 and CDR2: LGHNA, YNFKEQ. The CDR3 spans 15 residues. The CDR3 DNA reads TGTGCCAGCAGCCATGACCGGGGACAGGGGGACGAGCAGTACTTC. Translation gives CASSHDRGQGDEQYF.

CDR3 sequence: CASSLVTGSGEQYF. CDR3 coding DNA: TGTGCCAGCAGCTTGGTAACAGGCTCGGGAGAGCAGTACTTC. The genes are TRBV5-6 and TRBJ2-7; D is possibly TRBD1 or TRBD2 (5 bases each). The CDR3 covers 14 residues. The V and J ends lost 0 bases and 7 bases respectively, with 14 bases between them. The V gene's germline CDR1 is SGHDT and CDR2 YYEEEE.

This clonotype was recorded a few times. The CDR3 bases are TGTGCCAGCAGCTTCACCGGTCAGACTGAAGCTTTCTTT. It translates to CASSFTGQTEAFF. V gene TRBV5-6 combines with J gene TRBJ1-1; D ambiguous. V shed 2 bases and J shed 5 bases, with 10 bases lying between them. This CDR3 has 13 residues. From germline, CDR1 is SGHDT and CDR2 YYEEEE.

CDR3 sequence: CASSPILAGGYEQYF. The CDR3 bases are TGTGCCAGCAGCCCCATTTTGGCGGGAGGCTACGAGCAGTACTTC. This chain joins TRBV7-9 and TRBJ2-7; 8 bases fit TRBD2. The CDR3 runs 15 residues. V gave up 5 bases and J gave up 3 bases; unmatched junction bases: 9. The V gene's germline CDR1 is SEHNR and CDR2 FQNEAQ (reference sequence). Full variable domain (remainder filled in from reference TRBV7-9 and TRBJ2-7): DTGVSQNPRHKITKRGQNVTFRCDPISEHNRLYWYRQTLGQGPEFLTYFQNEAQLEKSRLLSDRFSAERPKGSFSTLEIQRTEQGDSAMYLCASSPILAGGYEQYFGPGTRLTVT.

This clonotype was detected only a few times. This chain connects TRBV20-1 to TRBJ2-3; weak D call: TRBD1 (5 bases). Germline V gene data show CDR1 as DFQATT and CDR2 as SNEGSKA (reference sequence). The CDR3 extends over 12 amino acids. The V end lost 6 bases, the J end lost 2 bases, and 9 bases lay between the germline ends. CDR3 loop: CSAPGNTDTQYF. CDR3 in DNA: TGCAGTGCCCCAGGGAACACAGATACGCAGTATTTT.

This clonotype was seen a few times. The rearrangement links TRBV7-9 to TRBJ2-1; TRBD2 matches 8 bases. The CDR3 covers 16 residues. The V gene's germline CDR1 is SEHNR and CDR2 FQNEAQ (reference sequence). The trim removed 2 bases at V and 7 bases at J, leaving 10 bases unmatched. The CDR3, as DNA: TGTGCCAGCAGCTTACTTGGGACTAGTGGGCATAATGAGCAGTTCTTC. Residues: CASSLLGTSGHNEQFF. The full variable domain, its missing parts supplied by reference TRBV7-9 and TRBJ2-1, is DTGVSQNPRHKITKRGQNVTFRCDPISEHNRLYWYRQTLGQGPEFLTYFQNEAQLEKSRLLSDRFSAERPKGSFSTLEIQRTEQGDSAMYLCASSLLGTSGHNEQFFGPGTRLTVL.

The gene calls are TRBV7-2 and TRBJ1-3; D remains ambiguous. Germline V gene sequence: CDR1 SGHTA, CDR2 FQGNSA. Trimming pared 7 bases from V and 2 bases from J, leaving 6 bases between. CDR3 length equals 12 residues. CDR3 protein: CASTYTGNTIYF. In DNA form, the CDR3 reads TGTGCCAGCACCTATACTGGAAACACCATATATTTT.

This chain joins TRBV27 and TRBJ2-2; 12 nucleotides match TRBD2. J lost 0 bases, V lost 7 bases, and 3 bases had no gene match. There are 16 residues in the CDR3. In germline, CDR1 is MNHEY, CDR2 SMNVEV (reference sequence). The CDR3 is CASTLAGGPNTGELFF. In DNA, the CDR3 is TGTGCCAGCACGCTAGCGGGAGGGCCGAACACCGGGGAGCTGTTTTTT.